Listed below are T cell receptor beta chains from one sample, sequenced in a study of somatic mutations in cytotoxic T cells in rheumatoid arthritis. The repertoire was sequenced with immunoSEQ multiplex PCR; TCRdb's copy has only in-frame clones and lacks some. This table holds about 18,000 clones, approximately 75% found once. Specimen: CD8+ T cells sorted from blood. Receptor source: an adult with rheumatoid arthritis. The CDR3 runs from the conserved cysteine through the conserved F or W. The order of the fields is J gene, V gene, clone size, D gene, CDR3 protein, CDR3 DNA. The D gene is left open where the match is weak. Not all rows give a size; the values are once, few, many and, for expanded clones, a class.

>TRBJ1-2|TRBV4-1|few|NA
CASSQMTANYGYTF
TGCGCCAGCAGCCAAATGACAGCTAACTATGGCTACACCTTC
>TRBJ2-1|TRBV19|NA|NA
CASSIIGYNEQFF
TGTGCCAGTAGTATTATCGGATACAATGAGCAGTTCTTC
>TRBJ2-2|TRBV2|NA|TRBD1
CASGQGADTGELFF
TGTGCCAGCGGCCAGGGGGCGGACACCGGGGAGCTGTTTTTT
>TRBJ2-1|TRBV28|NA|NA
CASNRGASYNEQFF
TGTGCCAGCAACCGGGGGGCGAGCTACAATGAGCAGTTCTTC
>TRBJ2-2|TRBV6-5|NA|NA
CASSYPTRGGTGELFF
TGTGCCAGCAGTTACCCCACCAGGGGCGGAACCGGGGAGCTGTTTTTT
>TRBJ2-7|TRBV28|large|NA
CASSFFDRRGEQYF
TGTGCCAGCAGTTTTTTCGACAGACGGGGCGAGCAGTACTTC
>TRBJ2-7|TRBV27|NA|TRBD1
CASSPGQGTFYEQYF
TGTGCCAGCAGTCCGGGACAGGGGACCTTCTACGAGCAGTACTTC
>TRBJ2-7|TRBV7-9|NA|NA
CASSSTYEQYF
TGTGCCAGCAGTTCAACCTACGAGCAGTACTTC
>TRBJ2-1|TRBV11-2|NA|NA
CASSLAGENEQFF
TGTGCCAGCAGCTTAGCGGGGGAGAATGAGCAGTTCTTC
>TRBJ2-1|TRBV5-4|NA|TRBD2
CASSGTSGGVNEQFF
TGTGCCAGCAGTGGGACTAGCGGGGGGGTGAATGAGCAGTTCTTC
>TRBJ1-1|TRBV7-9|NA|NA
CASSLVLGDTEAFF
TGTGCCAGCAGCTTAGTCTTAGGGGACACTGAAGCTTTCTTT
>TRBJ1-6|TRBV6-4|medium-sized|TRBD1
CASSWDSNSPLHF
TGTGCCAGCAGTTGGGACAGTAATTCACCCCTCCACTTT
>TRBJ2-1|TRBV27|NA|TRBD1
CASHPSDRGQYEQFF
TGTGCCAGCCATCCGTCGGACAGGGGGCAGTATGAGCAGTTCTTC
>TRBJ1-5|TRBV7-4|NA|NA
CASSPSSRDKVINSNQPQHF
TGTGCCAGCAGCCCATCTAGCCGGGACAAGGTTATTAATAGCAATCAGCCCCAGCATTTT
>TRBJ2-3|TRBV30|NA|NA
CACDGWFGTDTQYF
TGTGCCTGCGACGGATGGTTCGGCACAGATACGCAGTATTTT
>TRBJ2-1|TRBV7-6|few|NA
CASSLQSGAMNEQFF
TGTGCCAGCAGCTTACAAAGTGGGGCGATGAATGAGCAGTTCTTC
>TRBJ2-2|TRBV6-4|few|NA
CASHGPDTGELFF
TGTGCCAGCCATGGACCAGACACCGGGGAGCTGTTTTTT
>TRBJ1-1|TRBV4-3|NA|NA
CASSLGGPGLSEAFF
TGCGCCAGCAGCCTAGGGGGACCAGGGCTTTCTGAAGCTTTCTTT
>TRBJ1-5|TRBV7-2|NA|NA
CASSLRPVSYSNQPQHF
TGTGCCAGCAGCTTACGACCAGTTTCTTATAGCAATCAGCCCCAGCATTTT
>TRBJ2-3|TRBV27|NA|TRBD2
CASSLAGGTSTDTQYF
TGTGCCAGCAGTTTAGCGGGAGGGACTAGCACAGATACGCAGTATTTT
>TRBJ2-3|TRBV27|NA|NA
CASRVSASDTQYF
TGTGCCAGCAGGGTGTCAGCATCAGATACGCAGTATTTT
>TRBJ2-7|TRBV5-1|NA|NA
CASSLVRVQGSHEQYF
TGCGCCAGCAGCTTGGTCCGGGTCCAGGGAAGCCACGAGCAGTACTTC
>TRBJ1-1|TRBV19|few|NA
CASSIGGPTEAFF
TGTGCCAGTAGTATAGGGGGGCCCACTGAAGCTTTCTTT
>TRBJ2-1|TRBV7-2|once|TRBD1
CASSLRGQRYNEQFF
TGTGCCAGCAGCTTAAGGGGACAGAGATACAATGAGCAGTTCTTC
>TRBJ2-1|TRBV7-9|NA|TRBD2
CASSLPGTSEYNEQFF
TGTGCCAGCAGCCTCCCCGGGACTAGCGAATACAATGAGCAGTTCTTC
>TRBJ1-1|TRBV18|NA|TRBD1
CASSPGTARTEAFF
TGTGCCAGCTCACCCGGGACAGCCCGCACTGAAGCTTTCTTT